One sample yielded the 26 T cell receptor beta chains listed below, sequenced in a study of cytomegalovirus exposure and HLA in healthy donors. The PCR was carried out with 60 Vbeta primers and 13 Jbeta primers. This table comes from immunoSEQ multiplex PCR, and its TCRdb copy is limited to in-frame clones, with some not included. The table includes more than 150,000 clones, 87% detected once. The source material was PBMCs. The receptor set was obtained from a girl under three years old in good health and CMV-seronegative.

The V call is TRBV6-6, the J call TRBJ2-3; D possibly corresponds to TRBD2 (6 bases). In germline, CDR1 is MNHNY, CDR2 SVGAGI (reference sequence). The CDR3 is made up of 16 amino acids. Trimming took 0 bases from V and 2 from J, leaving 12 bases between them. CDR3 loop: CASSYSMGLITDTQYF. The CDR3 nucleotides read TGTGCCAGCAGTTACTCTATGGGACTGATCACAGATACGCAGTATTTT.

The V and J genes are TRBV7-3 and TRBJ2-7; 13 bases are shared with TRBD2. Germline loops: CDR1 SGHTA, CDR2 FQGTGA. After removal of 2 bases from V and 4 bases from J, the junction contained 2 bases not matched to a gene. The CDR3 spans 15 residues. CDR3 sequence: CASSLGTSGNYEQYF. The CDR3 bases are TGTGCCAGCAGCTTAGGGACTAGCGGGAATTACGAGCAGTACTTC.

The chain links TRBV6-5 to TRBJ2-1; 9 bases fit TRBD1. The CDR3 spans 13 residues. The germline V gene encodes CDR1 MNHEY and CDR2 SVGAGI. The trim removed 6 bases at V and 6 bases at J, leaving 3 bases unmatched. The CDR3: CASRQTGGNEQFF. The CDR3 DNA reads TGTGCCAGCAGGCAGACAGGGGGCAATGAGCAGTTCTTC.

The chain uses TRBV9 and TRBJ1-5; unclear D gene. The ends were cut back, 0 bases at V and 7 bases at J, with 11 bases in the middle. The CDR3 covers 14 residues. Per germline, CDR1 SGDLS and CDR2 YYNGEE. The CDR3 DNA sequence: TGTGCCAGCAGCGTAGGGGGATCGGGGCAGCCCCAGCATTTT. It yields the protein CASSVGGSGQPQHF.

This clone occurred once. V and J are TRBV11-2 and TRBJ2-5; 8 nucleotides agree with TRBD2. J gave up 1 base and V 6 bases, and 4 bases lay outside the gene matches. The CDR3 has 14 amino acids. CDR1 is SGHAT and CDR2 is FQNNGV in the germline V gene. CDR3 in amino acids: CASSPLAAQETQYF. The CDR3, as DNA: TGTGCCAGCAGTCCACTAGCGGCCCAAGAGACCCAGTACTTC.

The chain carries TRBV7-9 and TRBJ2-3; TRBD2 matches 7 bases. The V segment lost 5 bases and the J segment 2 bases; nucleotides outside the gene matches: 4. This CDR3 is 14 amino acids long. Germline assignment: CDR1 SEHNR and CDR2 FQNEAQ (reference sequence). The CDR3: CASSRGGSTDTQYF. Written as DNA, the CDR3 is TGTGCCAGCAGCCGCGGGGGTTCCACAGATACGCAGTATTTT.

The chain carries TRBV9 and TRBJ2-3; 13 nucleotides align to TRBD2. This CDR3 comprises 15 residues. Trimming removed 5 bases from V and 4 bases from J; junction bases left unmatched: 4. Per germline, CDR1 SGDLS and CDR2 YYNGEE. The DNA of the CDR3 is TGTGCCAGCAGTCTACTAGCGGGGGGGCCAGATACGCAGTATTTT. This encodes CASSLLAGGPDTQYF.

The chain has TRBV7-2 and TRBJ2-3; D is ambiguous. The CDR3 covers 15 residues. The germline V gene encodes CDR1 SGHTA and CDR2 FQGNSA. V lost 6 bases and J lost 4, with 17 bases in between. The CDR3 reads CASRTGTSRADTQYF. The CDR3 DNA reads as TGTGCCAGCAGGACTGGTACCAGCCGGGCAGATACGCAGTATTTT.

The V gene is TRBV9, the J gene TRBJ2-2, with TRBD1 matching 9 bases. CDR3 length equals 19 residues. V was pared by 3 bases and J by 0 bases, with 12 bases of the junction left unmatched. The germline V gene encodes CDR1 SGDLS and CDR2 YYNGEE. The CDR3, as DNA: TGTGCCAGCAGCGGCGGACAGGGGACCTTTGCAACGAACACCGGGGAGCTGTTTTTT. Translation gives CASSGGQGTFATNTGELFF.

The chain uses TRBV4-2 and TRBJ2-7, with TRBD2 matching 7 bases. V lost 2 bases to trimming and J lost 6 bases; unmatched junction nucleotides: 10. In germline, CDR1 is LGHNA, CDR2 YNFKEQ. The CDR3 length is 15 residues. The CDR3 DNA follows: TGTGCCAGCAGCCAAACGAGCGGGGCACTTATCGAGCAGTACTTC. Its protein product is CASSQTSGALIEQYF.

The chain is built from TRBV13 and TRBJ2-4; D may be TRBD2 (6 bases). Trimming left V 4 bases short and J 2 bases short, with 21 bases between. The germline V gene has CDR1 PRHDT and CDR2 FYEKMQ (reference sequence). This CDR3 region has 18 residues. CDR3 coding DNA: TGTGCCAGCAGCTCCCGTACGGGGGAGGCTTTGCCCAAAAACATTCAGTACTTC. Translated: CASSSRTGEALPKNIQYF.

The chain has TRBV28 and TRBJ2-5; TRBD2 matches at 12 bases. The length of the CDR3 is 18 residues. Germline trimming cut 5 bases from V and 2 bases from J; bases unmatched to any gene: 12. From germline, CDR1 is MDHEN and CDR2 SYDVKM. The CDR3 here is CASSVSYASGRGQETQYF. The CDR3 nucleotides are TGTGCCAGCAGTGTCTCTTACGCTAGCGGGAGGGGGCAAGAGACCCAGTACTTC.

The rearrangement joins TRBV5-1 to TRBJ2-7; 8 nucleotides agree with TRBD1. The CDR3 has 15 residues. Germline assignment: CDR1 SGHRS and CDR2 YFSETQ. After removal of 0 bases from V and 3 bases from J, the junction contained 5 bases not matched to a gene. The CDR3 DNA is TGCGCCAGCAGCTTGGGTGGACAGGGCCTCTACGAGCAGTACTTC. Translation gives CASSLGGQGLYEQYF.

This clone appeared a few times. V and J are TRBV6-1 and TRBJ2-1, with D hard to call. V was shortened by 4 bases and J by 5 bases, with 15 bases between the two germline ends. This CDR3 is built from 15 residues. Germline values: CDR1 MNHNS, CDR2 SASEGT. The DNA for the CDR3 is TGTGCCAGCAGTGGGTTCTCCTCAGCGAACAATGAGCAGTTCTTC. This gives the protein CASSGFSSANNEQFF.

The rearrangement links TRBV6-1 to TRBJ2-3; D is unclear. This CDR3 is built from 12 residues. Germline values: CDR1 MNHNS, CDR2 SASEGT. V lost 5 bases and J 6 bases, leaving 9 bases between the germline ends. CDR3 DNA sequence: TGTGCCAGCAGTCCGAGCCCGGATACGCAGTATTTT. Its protein is CASSPSPDTQYF.

This chain links TRBV4-2 with TRBJ2-7, with 7 bases identical to TRBD2. Germline-derived CDR1 and CDR2 are LGHNA and YNFKEQ. The CDR3 has 16 residues. V lost 1 base, J lost 1 base, and 7 bases stayed unmatched. CDR3: CASSQAGGIPSYEQYF. As DNA, the CDR3 is TGTGCCAGCAGCCAAGCGGGGGGTATCCCATCCTACGAGCAGTACTTC.

The CDR3 DNA sequence: TGTGCCAGCAGCAGGACAGGGACGGTCTACGAGCAGTACTTC. This encodes CASSRTGTVYEQYF. This sequence joins TRBV5-6 and TRBJ2-7, with TRBD1 identical over 8 bases. This CDR3 spans 14 amino acids. Germline V gives CDR1 SGHDT, CDR2 YYEEEE. The J segment lost 3 bases and the V segment lost 4 bases, leaving 6 bases of the junction unmatched.

DNA for the CDR3: TGTGCCATCAGTGAGTGGGTCTTCGGCGGCTTCGCTAACTATGGCTACACCTTC. This gives the protein CAISEWVFGGFANYGYTF. The J gene is TRBJ1-2, the V gene TRBV10-3, with no clear D. This CDR3 region has 18 residues. The V gene lost 1 base and the J gene lost 0 bases, with 18 bases spanning the gap. Per the germline V gene, CDR1 is ENHRY and CDR2 is SYGVKD.

J is TRBJ1-2 and V is TRBV27; D uncertain. Trimming stripped 0 bases from V and 3 bases from J, with 14 bases between. CDR1 and CDR2 (germline): MNHEY, SMNVEV (reference sequence). The CDR3 is made up of 16 amino acids. The CDR3 region has the DNA TGTGCCAGCAGTTTATCCCCAACTCAGGACTACTATGGCTACACCTTC. This gives the protein CASSLSPTQDYYGYTF.

The chain employs TRBV30 and TRBJ2-7; D call uncertain. V lost 2 bases and J lost 0, with 17 bases in between. The CDR3 sequence is 16 residues long. Germline V gene data show CDR1 as GTSNPN and CDR2 as SVGIG (reference sequence). The CDR3 sequence is CAWSLPGSPSSYEQYF. In nucleotides, the CDR3 is TGTGCCTGGAGTTTACCCGGGTCCCCTAGCTCCTACGAGCAGTACTTC.

The chain combines TRBV27 with TRBJ1-1; D unclear. CDR1 and CDR2 (germline): MNHEY, SMNVEV (reference sequence). Trimming pared 2 bases from V and 8 bases from J, leaving 12 bases between. The CDR3 has 13 amino acids. The CDR3 spells CASSLTPGEEAFF. The CDR3 DNA is TGTGCCAGCAGTTTAACCCCCGGGGAAGAAGCTTTCTTT.

The chain has TRBV6-5 and TRBJ2-7, with 7 nucleotides matching TRBD1. Trimming removed 0 bases from V and 3 bases from J; junction bases left unmatched: 5. Looked up from germline, CDR1 is MNHEY and CDR2 is SVGAGI. CDR3 size: 15 residues. The CDR3 spells CASSYSTAGGYEQYF. The CDR3 nucleotides are TGTGCCAGCAGTTACTCGACGGCAGGGGGCTACGAGCAGTACTTC.

The CDR3 loop is CARRKWDYQETQYF. CDR3 bases: TGTGCCAGACGTAAATGGGACTACCAAGAGACCCAGTACTTC. The V call is TRBV9, the J call TRBJ2-5; a possible D gene is TRBD2 (6 bases). V was clipped by 8 bases and J by 0 bases, with 14 bases between them. CDR3 size: 14 residues. Germline lookup yields CDR1 SGDLS and CDR2 YYNGEE.

This chain links TRBV7-2 with TRBJ2-4, with 7 bases aligning to TRBD1. Germline assignment: CDR1 SGHTA and CDR2 FQGNSA. The CDR3 sequence is 14 residues long. The V segment lost 6 bases and the J segment 7 bases; nucleotides outside the gene matches: 9. The CDR3 DNA sequence: TGTGCCAGCAGGCTCAACAGGGGCGGGAACATTCAGTACTTC. Protein sequence: CASRLNRGGNIQYF.

This chain connects TRBV7-9 to TRBJ2-3; the match to TRBD2 covers 9 bases. V trimming: 5 bases; J trimming: 6 bases; junction bases outside the gene matches: 9. Germline V CDR1 and CDR2: SEHNR, FQNEAQ (reference sequence). This CDR3 spans 15 amino acids. The CDR3 bases are TGTGCCAGCAGCCTGGGACTAGCCATTTACGATACGCAGTATTTT. Translating gives CASSLGLAIYDTQYF.

The chain carries TRBV4-3 and TRBJ2-1, with TRBD2 as a possible D gene (5 bases). The CDR3 has 15 residues. CDR1 and CDR2 from the germline V gene are LGHNA and YSLEER. The V end lost 0 bases, the J end lost 7 bases, and 13 bases lay between the germline ends. CDR3 residues: CASSQDSGKWNEQFF. CDR3 DNA sequence: TGCGCCAGCAGCCAAGATTCGGGAAAATGGAATGAGCAGTTCTTC.